This T cell receptor (beta chain) came from a study of patients and donors after allogeneic stem cell transplantation. The V and J ends lost 7 bases and 4 bases respectively, with 14 bases between them. Germline V gene data show CDR1 as LNHDA and CDR2 as SQIVND (reference sequence). The CDR3 contains 13 residues. TCRdb analysed the RT-PCR reads with MiXCR anew, one entry per CDR3 protein. The repertoire holds about a million distinct CDR3 sequences, with roughly 17% as singletons. The sequence was collected from a human donor who was either an allogeneic HSCT recipient or a stem cell or donor lymphocyte infusion donor (not recorded which). It is not recorded whose cells these are; they may come from a transplant donor. The specimen was blood, either unsorted or a sorted T cell fraction (not recorded which). The V gene is TRBV19, the J gene TRBJ2-7, with D hard to call. The chain's CDR3 is CASKQIGGYEQYF. The DNA for the CDR3 is TGTGCCAGTAAACAGATCGGTGGGTACGAGCAGTACTTC.